This entry concerns a single TCR beta chain. As yet, its antigen is unknown. This record belongs to a study of a mutant IDH1 vaccine in newly diagnosed glioma. The time point is: baseline, week 1 (first vaccination visit). Treatment defined: pre-vaccination baseline after standard-of-care therapy. The CDR3 is 14 residues long. Trimming left V 3 bases short and J 5 bases short, with 13 bases between. Germline V gene sequence: CDR1 LNHDA, CDR2 SQIVND (reference sequence). Only in-frame clones appear in the TCRdb table, and some are missing; sequencing was by immunoSEQ multiplex PCR. The table has about 69,000 clones, roughly 85% seen once. General study findings and limits: Of all patients, approximately 93% showed vaccine-induced immune responses. Pseudoprogression seemed unrelated to changes in top peripheral T cell clonotypes.

This sequence joins TRBV19 and TRBJ1-1; D is possibly TRBD1 (6 bases). The sequence was obtained from a young man with glioma. The sample was PBMCs, taken from a glioma patient treated with radiotherapy, temozolomide or both. CDR3 sequence reads: CASSIGGGETEAFF. The CDR3 region has the DNA TGTGCCAGTAGTATCGGAGGGGGTGAGACTGAAGCTTTCTTT.